This T cell receptor (beta chain) came from a study of identifying expanded T cells in peripheral blood. Study observations and caveats: Clone count variance between roughly 2-week samples rose with total template count.

Notes on this clone: The target antigen is unknown.

Healthy donors had no documented immune events, such as infections, while sampled. Produced via immunoSEQ multiplex PCR; TCRdb's table is partial and in-frame only. The table includes 70,000 to 95,000 clones, roughly 90% detected once. This receptor was obtained from a person aged 18 to 70 in good health. Sequencing was carried out using blood.

The CDR3 coding sequence is TGTGCCAGCAGCGCGAACGGTGGAACTCAGCAGTTCTTC. Translating it yields CASSANGGTQQFF. This chain joins TRBV7-3 and TRBJ2-1; no reliable D call. The V and J ends lost 5 bases and 11 bases respectively, with 16 bases between them. This CDR3 has 13 amino acids. Germline assignment: CDR1 SGHTA and CDR2 FQGTGA.